One and the same sample provided the 2 T cell receptor beta chains below, sequenced in a study of blood T cell repertoires in COVID-19. Using immunoSEQ multiplex PCR, the repertoire was profiled, and TCRdb retains in-frame clones only, with some absent. This table has around 90,000 clones, around four fifths appearing once. Sequenced: peripheral blood. The source of these receptors is a woman in her 70s with active or convalescent COVID-19.

The chain recombines TRBV14 with TRBJ1-6; D unresolved. The CDR3 spans 14 residues. With 1 base removed from V and 9 bases from J, the gap between germline ends came to 10 bases. Germline CDR1 and CDR2: SGHDN and FVKESK. This chain's CDR3 is CASSQGNRGSPLHF. Written as DNA, the CDR3 is TGTGCCAGCAGCCAAGGAAATCGGGGTTCACCCCTCCACTTT.

J is TRBJ2-2 and V is TRBV25-1, with TRBD1 matching 9 bases. The V segment lost 4 bases and the J segment 0 bases; nucleotides outside the gene matches: 3. Germline V CDR1 and CDR2: MGHDK, SYGVNS. The CDR3 sequence is 16 residues long. CDR3 coding DNA: TGTGCCAGCAGTGTTAGGACAGGGGCGAACACCGGGGAGCTGTTTTTT. This codes for CASSVRTGANTGELFF.